In this sample, the clone carrying this T cell receptor (beta chain) turned up many times. The antigen is not known. This sample was taken from a study of metastatic and nonmetastatic thyroid tumors. Study-level background: Repertoires of blood and of tissue (tumor or nodule) from malignant and benign thyroid patients were compared.

The length of the CDR3 is 14 residues. The ends lost 2 bases at V and 7 bases at J; junction bases unmatched: 9. Germline V gene data show CDR1 as SGHRS and CDR2 as YFSETQ. TCRdb called clones again from the PCR reads with MiXCR. The sample yields around 45,000 clones, 3% to 3.5% seen once. Patients underwent thyroid surgery, and none had received any treatment before it. General study points: Significantly higher TCR beta diversity was reportedly seen in malignant thyroid tumors than benign nodules, in blood and tumor.

The V and J genes are TRBV5-1 and TRBJ2-7; 7 bases are a match to TRBD1. The sample was blood. The sequence was collected from a female donor with papillary thyroid cancer or a benign thyroid nodule (not recorded which). Some clones in this sample may be carry-over from other donors' samples. The CDR3 reads CASSLGGASGEQYF. The DNA for the CDR3 is TGCGCCAGCAGCTTAGGGGGCGCATCGGGGGAGCAGTACTTC.